There are many counts of the clone carrying this TCR beta chain. This sample was taken from a study of human T cells and chemical hapten exposure. About the research overall: Small volume differences among pooled libraries mainly caused per-sample TCR yield variation.

As for time point: patch test 2, 6 weeks after DPC sensitization. Treatment here: therapeutic diphenylcyclopropenone sensitization with weekly scalp DPC. It was the library that attached unique molecular identifiers to individual cDNA molecules. TCRdb independently ran MiXCR on the RACE reads; one entry per CDR3 protein. Here the sample spans some 80,000 distinct CDR3 sequences, 11% being singletons. The CDR3 has 16 residues. The germline CDR1 and CDR2 sequences are LGHDT and YNNKEL (reference sequence). V was trimmed by 2 bases and J by 5 bases, leaving 15 bases between them. This receptor was identified in a man between 18 and 35 years old with alopecia areata. Some clones in this sample may be carry-over from other donors' samples. Sequencing used whole blood, obtained in connection with sensitization to the hapten diphenylcyclopropenone (DPC). The V call is TRBV3-1, the J call TRBJ2-2; possible D gene TRBD2, 6 bases. As DNA, the CDR3 is TGTGCCAGCAGCCAACCGTCGCGGGATGCTACCGGGGAGCTGTTTTTT. Translated, it gives CASSQPSRDATGELFF. The full variable domain, with the rest looked up from reference TRBV3-1 and TRBJ2-2, is DTAVSQTPKYLVTQMGNDKSIKCEQNLGHDTMYWYKQDSKKFLKIMFSYNNKELIINETVPNRFSPKSPDKAHLNLHINSLELGDSAVYFCASSQPSRDATGELFFGEGSRLTVL.